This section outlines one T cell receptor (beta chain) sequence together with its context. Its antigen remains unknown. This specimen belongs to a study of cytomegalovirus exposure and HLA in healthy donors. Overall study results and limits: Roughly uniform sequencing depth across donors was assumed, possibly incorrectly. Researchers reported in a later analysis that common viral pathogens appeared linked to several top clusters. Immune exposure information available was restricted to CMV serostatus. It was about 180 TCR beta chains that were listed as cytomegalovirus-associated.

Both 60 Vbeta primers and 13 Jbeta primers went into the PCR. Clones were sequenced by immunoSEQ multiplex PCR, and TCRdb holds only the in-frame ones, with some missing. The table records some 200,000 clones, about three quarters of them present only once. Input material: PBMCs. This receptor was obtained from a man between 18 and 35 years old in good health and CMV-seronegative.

DNA of the CDR3: TGTGCCAGCAGCTTACGACAAAATTCGTCACCCCTCCACTTT. Translating it yields CASSLRQNSSPLHF. The genes are TRBV11-2 and TRBJ1-6; D gene unclear. Trimming left V 2 bases short and J 10 bases short, with 12 bases between. CDR3 length: 14 amino acids. Germline-derived CDR1 and CDR2 are SGHAT and FQNNGV.